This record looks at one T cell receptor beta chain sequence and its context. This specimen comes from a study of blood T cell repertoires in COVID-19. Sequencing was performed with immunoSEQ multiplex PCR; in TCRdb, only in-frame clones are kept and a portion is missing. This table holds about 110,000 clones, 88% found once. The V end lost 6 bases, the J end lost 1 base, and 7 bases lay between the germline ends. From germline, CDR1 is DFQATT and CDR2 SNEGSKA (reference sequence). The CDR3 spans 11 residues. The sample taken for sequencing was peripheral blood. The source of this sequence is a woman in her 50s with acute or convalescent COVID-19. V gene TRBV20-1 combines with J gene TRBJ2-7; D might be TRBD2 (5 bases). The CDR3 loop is CSALASYEQYF. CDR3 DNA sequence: TGCAGTGCGCTAGCATCCTACGAGCAGTACTTC.